The 26 T cell receptor beta chains below all came from one sample that was sequenced in a study of Ad26.COV2.S vaccination and SARS-CoV-2 variants. As for treatment: some 20 received Ad26.COV2.S at low or high dose, single or two shots; roughly five received placebo; per-sample allocation not given. Repertoires come from day 63 after the first vaccine or placebo injection. Clones were read by immunoSEQ multiplex PCR, and TCRdb kept only the in-frame ones, dropping some. The table includes around 320,000 clones, about 82% detected once. The material sequenced was peripheral blood, taken in a trial of Ad26.COV2.S vaccine versus placebo. The receptors stem from a person between 18 and 60 years old who received the Ad26.COV2.S COVID-19 vaccine or a placebo.

A single count supports this clone. The V gene is TRBV6-1, the J gene TRBJ2-3, with TRBD2 matching over 7 bases. This CDR3 contains 15 residues. Trimming at V came to 1 base and at J to 5 bases, leaving 6 bases not matched to a gene. CDR1 and CDR2 (germline): MNHNS, SASEGT. The CDR3 here is CASSEVRGGKDTQYF. CDR3 in DNA: TGTGCCAGCAGTGAAGTTCGCGGGGGTAAAGATACGCAGTATTTT.

This clone was found once. The rearrangement joins TRBV11-2 to TRBJ1-2; the match to TRBD1 covers 8 bases. V lost 3 bases, J lost 2 bases, and 2 bases stayed unmatched. Looked up from germline, CDR1 is SGHAT and CDR2 is FQNNGV. The CDR3 runs to 14 residues. CDR3 nucleotide sequence: TGTGCCAGCAGCTTCAGGGGGCCGAACTATGGCTACACCTTC. This encodes CASSFRGPNYGYTF.

V is TRBV18 and J is TRBJ1-2; D uncertain. This CDR3 comprises 13 residues. Per the germline V gene, CDR1 is KGHSH and CDR2 is LQKENI. Trimming took 0 bases from V and 3 from J, leaving 5 bases between them. CDR3 DNA: TGTGCCAGCTCACCACCGGGAGACTATGGCTACACCTTC. This translates into CASSPPGDYGYTF. Combining the CDR3 with reference TRBV18 and TRBJ1-2 gives the whole variable domain NAGVMQNPRHLVRRRGQEARLRCSPMKGHSHVYWYRQLPEEGLKFMVYLQKENIIDESGMPKERFSAEFPKEGPSILRIQQVVRGDSAAYFCASSPPGDYGYTFGSGTRLTVV.

J is TRBJ1-4 and V is TRBV5-4; D is undetermined. The CDR3 runs 16 residues. V lost 4 bases and J lost 8, with 21 bases in between. Germline V gives CDR1 SGHNT, CDR2 YYREEE (reference sequence). This chain's CDR3 is CASSVKDRPSGEKLFF. CDR3 in DNA: TGTGCCAGCAGCGTGAAAGACCGTCCTTCTGGCGAAAAACTGTTTTTT.

The rearrangement links TRBV5-1 to TRBJ1-6, with 7 positions matching TRBD1. The CDR3 runs 16 residues. V shed 3 bases, J shed 7 bases, and the junction held 10 bases outside the gene matches. Per germline, CDR1 SGHRS and CDR2 YFSETQ. DNA for the CDR3: TGCGCCAGCAGCTCCGGAGGGGGCGCGGGGAATTCACCCCTCCACTTT. It codes for CASSSGGGAGNSPLHF.

V usage is TRBV6-5 and J usage is TRBJ1-6; the D is unclear. V was pared by 6 bases and J by 4 bases, with 10 bases between. CDR1 is MNHEY, CDR2 SVGAGI, per germline. The CDR3 spans 14 residues. Here the CDR3 reads CASSFKQYNSPLHF. The CDR3 coding sequence is TGTGCCAGCAGCTTCAAACAGTATAATTCACCCCTCCACTTT.

This chain links TRBV6-2 or TRBV6-3 with TRBJ1-1, with 7 bases fitting TRBD1. The CDR3 sequence is 15 residues long. Losses at the gene ends were 1 base for V and 1 base for J; bases not matched to a gene: 3. Germline V gives CDR1 MNHEY, CDR2 SVGEGT. The CDR3 sequence: CASSYFRQGNTEAFF. The CDR3 DNA reads TGTGCCAGCAGTTACTTCAGACAGGGGAACACTGAAGCTTTCTTT.

The rearrangement uses TRBV10-3 and TRBJ2-5; tentative D call: TRBD2 (7 bases). Germline CDR1 ENHRY, CDR2 SYGVKD. The CDR3 is 16 amino acids. Trimming removed 4 bases at V and 2 bases at J, with 17 bases between. The chain's CDR3 is CAISGASGGIQETQYF. The CDR3 DNA follows: TGTGCCATCAGTGGAGCATCGGGGGGCATACAAGAGACCCAGTACTTC.

The genes are TRBV3-1 (or the pseudogene TRBV3-2) and TRBJ1-2, with 7 bases lining up with TRBD1. V gave up 8 bases and J gave up 8 bases; unmatched junction bases: 11. CDR3 size: 13 residues. CDR1 is LGHDT and CDR2 is YNNKEL in the germline V gene (reference sequence). The CDR3 sequence is CASSPRDSRGYTF. CDR3 nucleotide sequence: TGTGCCAGCTCCCCCCGGGACAGTCGGGGCTACACCTTC.

The genes are TRBV18 and TRBJ2-7, with D tentatively TRBD2 (6 bases). CDR1 is KGHSH and CDR2 is LQKENI in the germline V gene. The CDR3 runs to 15 residues. Trimming took off 3 bases at V and 13 bases at J, with 25 bases between the two ends. The CDR3 nucleotides read TGTGCCAGCTCACCGGGAGCAGAAACGGGGCTAGCGTACTACTTC. This codes for CASSPGAETGLAYYF.

This clone was counted a few times. The chain recombines TRBV7-2 with TRBJ1-5; the D is unclear. This CDR3 is built from 14 residues. Per the germline V gene, CDR1 is SGHTA and CDR2 is FQGNSA. V lost 1 base to trimming and J lost 0 bases, with 4 bases between them. The CDR3 loop reads CASSLVSSNQPQHF. The CDR3 DNA is TGTGCCAGCAGCTTAGTCAGTAGCAATCAGCCCCAGCATTTT. The full variable domain, rest sourced from reference TRBV7-2 and TRBJ1-5, is GAGVSQSPSNKVTEKGKDVELRCDPISGHTALYWYRQSLGQGLEFLIYFQGNSAPDKSGLPSDRFSAERTGGSVSTLTIQRTQQEDSAVYLCASSLVSSNQPQHFGDGTRLSIL.

The rearrangement uses TRBV5-1 and TRBJ2-1, with 9 bases identical to TRBD1. This CDR3 region has 15 residues. Germline assignment: CDR1 SGHRS and CDR2 YFSETQ. V gave up 3 bases and J gave up 2 bases; unmatched junction bases: 3. The DNA of the CDR3 is TGCGCCAGCAGCTCTTGGACAGGGGCCTACAATGAGCAGTTCTTC. Protein product: CASSSWTGAYNEQFF.

This clone was observed a single time. This rearrangement joins TRBV10-2 to TRBJ2-3; D gene uncertain. Deletions cut 6 bases from V and 1 base from J, with 14 bases between. CDR1 is WSHSY and CDR2 is SAAADI in the germline V gene. The CDR3 totals 15 residues. The CDR3 spells CASSAGPAGTDTQYF. The DNA for the CDR3 is TGCGCCAGCAGCGCCGGACCCGCCGGCACAGATACGCAGTATTTT.

This clone was observed a handful of times. This rearrangement joins TRBV7-3 to TRBJ1-1; TRBD1 might be the D (6 bases). The CDR3 spans 14 residues. The V end lost 0 bases, the J end lost 4 bases, and 9 bases lay between the germline ends. From germline, CDR1 is SGHTA and CDR2 FQGTGA. The CDR3 nucleotides are TGTGCCAGCAGCTTAACCACAGGGTCCACTGAAGCTTTCTTT. Amino acids: CASSLTTGSTEAFF.

This clone turned up a few times. The chain is built from TRBV6-5 and TRBJ2-7, with 7 bases that match TRBD2. J was trimmed by 2 bases and V by 0 bases; bases with no gene match: 7. The CDR3 has 16 residues. Germline V gene data show CDR1 as MNHEY and CDR2 as SVGAGI. CDR3 amino acids: CASSYSSGGGPYEQYF. CDR3 nucleotides: TGTGCCAGCAGTTACTCGAGTGGGGGAGGGCCCTACGAGCAGTACTTC.

The V call is TRBV6-2 or TRBV6-3, the J call TRBJ2-2; D perhaps matches TRBD2 (5 bases). V was pared by 1 base and J by 5 bases, with 11 bases between. This CDR3 comprises 15 residues. Germline assignment: CDR1 MNHEY and CDR2 SVGEGT. CDR3 loop: CASSYYTSGTGELFF. The CDR3, as DNA: TGTGCCAGCAGTTACTACACTTCGGGGACCGGGGAGCTGTTTTTT.

V usage is TRBV3-1 (or the pseudogene TRBV3-2) and J usage is TRBJ2-1, with TRBD2 matching 14 bases. The CDR3 loop spans 16 amino acids. The germline V gene has CDR1 LGHDT and CDR2 YNNKEL (reference sequence). V shed 4 bases, J shed 8 bases, and the junction held 7 bases outside the gene matches. The CDR3 bases are TGTGCCAGCAGCCTTCGGACTAGCGGGGGGATTCATGAGCAGTTCTTC. Its translation is CASSLRTSGGIHEQFF.

The chain is built from TRBV27 and TRBJ2-1; 10 bases match TRBD2. Germline V CDR1 and CDR2: MNHEY, SMNVEV (reference sequence). The length of the CDR3 is 17 residues. Trimming removed 5 bases from V and 0 bases from J; junction bases left unmatched: 7. The CDR3 DNA reads as TGTGCCAGCAGTCCACTATCTAGCGGGAGCTCCTACAATGAGCAGTTCTTC. It translates to CASSPLSSGSSYNEQFF.

This clone was counted a single time. The chain links TRBV30 to TRBJ1-5; maybe TRBD1 (5 bases). The CDR3 extends over 16 amino acids. CDR1 and CDR2 from the germline V gene are GTSNPN and SVGIG (reference sequence). Trimming pared 0 bases from V and 6 bases from J, leaving 18 bases between. The CDR3 coding sequence is TGTGCCTGGAGTGTAACCCCGTGGCAGGGAGTTCAGCCCCAGCATTTT. This sequence encodes CAWSVTPWQGVQPQHF.

This chain uses TRBV30 with TRBJ2-3, with 8 nucleotides matching TRBD1. Per the germline V gene, CDR1 is GTSNPN and CDR2 is SVGIG (reference sequence). Trimming cost V 1 base and J 4 bases; bases outside gene matches: 10. This CDR3 spans 16 amino acids. Here the CDR3 DNA reads TGTGCCTGGAGTGAAGGATGGACAGGGAAGGCAGATACGCAGTATTTT. Amino acid sequence: CAWSEGWTGKADTQYF.

The chain combines TRBV2 with TRBJ1-6, with 9 nucleotides matching TRBD1. CDR1 SNHLY and CDR2 FYNNEI come from the germline V gene. Trimming cost V 8 bases and J 6 bases; bases outside gene matches: 11. The CDR3 loop spans 16 amino acids. CDR3: CASQGQGGFRNSPLHF. CDR3 coding DNA: TGTGCCAGCCAGGGACAGGGTGGATTCCGTAATTCACCCCTCCACTTT.

CDR3: CASSESRGMNTEAFF. The CDR3 bases are TGCGCCAGCAGTGAGTCCAGGGGTATGAACACTGAAGCTTTCTTT. The V gene is TRBV10-1, the J gene TRBJ1-1, with D possibly being TRBD1 (6 bases). The V gene's germline CDR1 is WNHNN and CDR2 SYGVQD (reference sequence). The CDR3 extends over 15 amino acids. Trimming took off 0 bases at V and 0 bases at J, with 8 bases between the two ends.

The chain employs TRBV7-8 and TRBJ2-3, with D perhaps TRBD2 (5 bases). The CDR3 totals 12 residues. CDR1 and CDR2 (germline): SGHVS, FQNEAQ. The V gene lost 5 bases and the J gene lost 5 bases, with 8 bases spanning the gap. The CDR3 region is CASSPRGDTQYF. In nucleotides, the CDR3 is TGTGCCAGCAGCCCCCGGGGAGATACGCAGTATTTT.

This clone was counted only a few times. This chain links TRBV5-1 with TRBJ2-7; D remains ambiguous. This CDR3 region has 11 residues. Trimming cost V 1 base and J 6 bases, with 5 bases left between them. CDR1 and CDR2 (germline): SGHRS, YFSETQ. As DNA, the CDR3 is TGCGCCAGCAGCTTGTCCGGCGAGCAGTACTTC. Translated, it gives CASSLSGEQYF.

This clone is a singleton in its sample. The genes are TRBV20-1 and TRBJ2-3, with 10 bases fitting TRBD2. This CDR3 has 14 amino acids. Germline V gene data show CDR1 as DFQATT and CDR2 as SNEGSKA (reference sequence). V shed 3 bases and J 6 bases; nucleotides not matched to a gene: 6. This CDR3 reads CSASTSGAGDTQYF. For the CDR3, the DNA is TGCAGTGCTAGTACTAGCGGGGCCGGGGATACGCAGTATTTT.

This chain uses TRBV11-1 with TRBJ2-3; no clear D gene. CDR1 and CDR2 from the germline V gene are SGHAT and FQDESV (reference sequence). This CDR3 region has 11 residues. V shed 5 bases and J shed 4 bases, with 4 bases lying between them. In DNA form, the CDR3 reads TGTGCCAGCAGCGACCCAGATACGCAGTATTTT. Its protein product is CASSDPDTQYF.